This T cell receptor beta chain was identified in a study of shared clonotypes between healthy human individuals. General study points: Rarefaction curves obtained for sorted subsets showed sequencing incomplete despite large depth. Naive CD4 clonotype sharing across several donors was about 5%.

About this clone: The antigen is undetermined. The same CDR3 also results from other DNA sequences found in this sample.

Trimming left V 4 bases short and J 4 bases short, with 4 bases between. The CDR3 covers 11 residues. Germline V gene data show CDR1 as MGHRA and CDR2 as YSYEKL. CD45RO-negative CD8 cells positively selected for CCR7 made up the naive population, which excluded terminally differentiated effector memory CD45RA+ cells. All participating donors were Caucasian adults from Nashville, Tennessee. The assay ran at deep level. Assay used: immunoSEQ multiplex PCR; TCRdb lists only in-frame clones, some missing. The sample records millions of clones, approximately 94% being singletons. The receptor comes from a young man in good health. The specimen sequenced was naive CD8+ T cells sorted from blood. V and J are TRBV4-1 and TRBJ1-1, with D uncertain. CDR3 residues: CASSLGTEAFF. The CDR3 nucleotides are TGCGCCAGCAGCCTGGGCACTGAAGCTTTCTTT.